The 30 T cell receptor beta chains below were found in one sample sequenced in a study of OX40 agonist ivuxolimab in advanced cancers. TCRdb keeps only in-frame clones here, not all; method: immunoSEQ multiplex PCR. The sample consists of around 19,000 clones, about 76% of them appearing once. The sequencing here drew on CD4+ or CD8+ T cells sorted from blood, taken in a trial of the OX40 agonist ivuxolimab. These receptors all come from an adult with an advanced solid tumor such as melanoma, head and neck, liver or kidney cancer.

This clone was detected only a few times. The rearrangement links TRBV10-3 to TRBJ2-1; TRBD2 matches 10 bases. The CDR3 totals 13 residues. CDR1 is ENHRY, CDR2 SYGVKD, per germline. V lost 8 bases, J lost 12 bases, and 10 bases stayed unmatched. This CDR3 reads CAIGGTSATGQFF. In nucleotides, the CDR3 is TGTGCCATCGGGGGGACTAGCGCTACGGGGCAGTTCTTC.

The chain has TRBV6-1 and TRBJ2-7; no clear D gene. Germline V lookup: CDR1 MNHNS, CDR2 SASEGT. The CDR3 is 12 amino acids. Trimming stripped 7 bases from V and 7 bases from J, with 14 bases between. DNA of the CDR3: TGTGCCAGCACCTCTGACCGAACGGAGCAGTACTTC. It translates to CASTSDRTEQYF.

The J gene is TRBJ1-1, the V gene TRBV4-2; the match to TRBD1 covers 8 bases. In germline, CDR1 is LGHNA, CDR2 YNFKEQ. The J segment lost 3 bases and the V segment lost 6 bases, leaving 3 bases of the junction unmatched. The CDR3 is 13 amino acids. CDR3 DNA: TGTGCCAGCAGAAAACAGGGGGACACTGAAGCTTTCTTT. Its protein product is CASRKQGDTEAFF.

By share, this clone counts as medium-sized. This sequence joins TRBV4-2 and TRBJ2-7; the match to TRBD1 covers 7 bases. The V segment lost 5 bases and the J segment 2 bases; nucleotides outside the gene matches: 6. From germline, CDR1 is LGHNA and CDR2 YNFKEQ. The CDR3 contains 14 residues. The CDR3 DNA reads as TGTGCCAGCAGCGTGGGGCAGGGGGCCTACGAGCAGTACTTC. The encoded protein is CASSVGQGAYEQYF.

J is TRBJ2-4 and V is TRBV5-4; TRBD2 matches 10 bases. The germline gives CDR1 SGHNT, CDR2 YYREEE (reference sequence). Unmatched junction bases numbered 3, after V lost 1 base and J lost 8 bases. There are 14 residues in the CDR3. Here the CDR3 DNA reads TGTGCCAGCAGCTTGAGCGGGGGGGCGGACATTCAGTACTTC. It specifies CASSLSGGADIQYF.

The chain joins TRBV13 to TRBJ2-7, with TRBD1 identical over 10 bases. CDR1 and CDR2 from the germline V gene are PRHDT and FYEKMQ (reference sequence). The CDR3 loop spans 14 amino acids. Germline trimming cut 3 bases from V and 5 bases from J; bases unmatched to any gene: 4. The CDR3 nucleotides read TGTGCCAGCAGCTTCGGACAGGGGGTCAACGAGCAGTACTTC. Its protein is CASSFGQGVNEQYF.

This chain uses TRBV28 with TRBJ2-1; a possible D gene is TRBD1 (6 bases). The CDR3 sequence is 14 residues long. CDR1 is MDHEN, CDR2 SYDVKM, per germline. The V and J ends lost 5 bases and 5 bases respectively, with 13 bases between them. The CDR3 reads CASSGMTGNNEQFF. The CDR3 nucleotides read TGTGCCAGCAGTGGGATGACAGGTAACAATGAGCAGTTCTTC.

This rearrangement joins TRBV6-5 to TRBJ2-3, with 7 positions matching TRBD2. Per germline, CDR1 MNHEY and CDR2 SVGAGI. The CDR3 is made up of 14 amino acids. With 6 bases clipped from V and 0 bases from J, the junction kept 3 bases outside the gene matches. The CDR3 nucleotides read TGTGCCAGCAGCCTAGCGGTTAGCACAGATACGCAGTATTTT. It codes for CASSLAVSTDTQYF.

This CDR3 is CASSLEQTAETQYF. As DNA, the CDR3 is TGCGCCAGCAGCTTGGAACAGACAGCCGAGACCCAGTACTTC. The chain recombines TRBV5-1 with TRBJ2-5, with D possibly being TRBD1 (5 bases). This CDR3 comprises 14 residues. Germline CDR1 SGHRS, CDR2 YFSETQ. Trimming shortened V by 0 bases and J by 5 bases, and 11 bases separated the two germline ends.

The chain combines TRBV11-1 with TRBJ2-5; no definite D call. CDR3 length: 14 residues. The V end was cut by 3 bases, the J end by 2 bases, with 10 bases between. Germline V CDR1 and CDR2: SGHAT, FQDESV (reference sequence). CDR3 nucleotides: TGTGCCAGCAGCTTCCCAACAGAACAAGAGACCCAGTACTTC. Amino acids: CASSFPTEQETQYF.

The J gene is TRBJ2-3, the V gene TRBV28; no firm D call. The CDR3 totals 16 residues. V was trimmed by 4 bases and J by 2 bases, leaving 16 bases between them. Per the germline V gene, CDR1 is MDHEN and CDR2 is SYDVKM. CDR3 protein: CASSSGRSIHTDTQYF. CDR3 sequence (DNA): TGTGCCAGCAGTTCCGGACGGTCGATTCACACAGATACGCAGTATTTT.

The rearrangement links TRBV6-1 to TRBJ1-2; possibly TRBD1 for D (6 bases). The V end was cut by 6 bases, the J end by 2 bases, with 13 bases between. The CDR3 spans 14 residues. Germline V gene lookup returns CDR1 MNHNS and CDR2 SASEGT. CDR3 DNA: TGTGCCAGCAGCCCCTGGGGGGCCAACTATGGCTACACCTTC. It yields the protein CASSPWGANYGYTF.

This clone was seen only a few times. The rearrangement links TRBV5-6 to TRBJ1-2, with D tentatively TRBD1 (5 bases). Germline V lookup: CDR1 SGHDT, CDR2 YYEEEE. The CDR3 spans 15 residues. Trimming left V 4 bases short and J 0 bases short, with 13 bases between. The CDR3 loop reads CASSGTGFSNYGYTF. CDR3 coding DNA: TGTGCCAGCAGCGGGACGGGATTTTCTAACTATGGCTACACCTTC.

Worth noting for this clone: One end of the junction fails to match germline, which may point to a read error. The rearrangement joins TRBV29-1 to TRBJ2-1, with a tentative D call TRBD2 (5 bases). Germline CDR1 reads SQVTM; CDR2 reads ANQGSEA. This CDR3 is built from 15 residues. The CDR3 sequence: CSVDHGGTNYNEQFF. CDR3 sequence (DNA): TGCAGTGTTGACCATGGAGGCACAAACTACAATGAGCAGTTCTTC.

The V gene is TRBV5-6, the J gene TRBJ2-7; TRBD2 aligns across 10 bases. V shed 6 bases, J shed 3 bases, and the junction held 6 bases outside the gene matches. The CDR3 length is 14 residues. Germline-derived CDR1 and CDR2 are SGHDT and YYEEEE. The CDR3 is CASTLGTSDYEQYF. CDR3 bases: TGTGCCAGCACCCTCGGGACTAGCGACTACGAGCAGTACTTC.

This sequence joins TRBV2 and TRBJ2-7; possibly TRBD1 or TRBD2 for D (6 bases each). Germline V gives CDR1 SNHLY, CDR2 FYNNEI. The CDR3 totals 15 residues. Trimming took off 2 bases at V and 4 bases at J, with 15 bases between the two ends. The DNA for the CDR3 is TGTGCCAGCAGTGAATTGGGGGGCAATGTGTACGAGCAGTACTTC. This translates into CASSELGGNVYEQYF.

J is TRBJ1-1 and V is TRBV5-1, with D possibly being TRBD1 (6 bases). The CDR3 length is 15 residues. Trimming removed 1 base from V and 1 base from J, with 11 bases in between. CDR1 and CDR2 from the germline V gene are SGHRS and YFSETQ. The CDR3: CASSLSGGGNTEAFF. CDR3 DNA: TGCGCCAGCAGCTTGTCTGGGGGCGGGAACACTGAAGCTTTCTTT.

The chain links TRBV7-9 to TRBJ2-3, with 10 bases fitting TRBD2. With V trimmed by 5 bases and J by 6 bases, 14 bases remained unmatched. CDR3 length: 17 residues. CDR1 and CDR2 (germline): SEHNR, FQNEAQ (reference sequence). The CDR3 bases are TGTGCCAGCAGCCCCCGACTTAGCGGGGGGCCCACTGATACGCAGTATTTT. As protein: CASSPRLSGGPTDTQYF.

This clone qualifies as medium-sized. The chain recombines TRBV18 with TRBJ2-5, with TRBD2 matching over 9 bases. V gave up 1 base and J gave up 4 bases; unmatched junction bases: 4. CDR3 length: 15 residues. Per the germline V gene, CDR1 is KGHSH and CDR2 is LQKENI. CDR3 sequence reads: CASSPLAGGPETQYF. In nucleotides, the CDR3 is TGTGCCAGCTCACCACTGGCGGGGGGGCCAGAGACCCAGTACTTC.

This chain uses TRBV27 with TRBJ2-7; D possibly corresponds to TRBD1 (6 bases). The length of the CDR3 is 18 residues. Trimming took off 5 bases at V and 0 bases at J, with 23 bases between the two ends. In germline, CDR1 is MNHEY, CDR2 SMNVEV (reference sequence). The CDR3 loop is CASSTYPAPRGPSYEQYF. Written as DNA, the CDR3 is TGTGCCAGCAGTACTTATCCCGCTCCCAGGGGTCCCTCCTACGAGCAGTACTTC.

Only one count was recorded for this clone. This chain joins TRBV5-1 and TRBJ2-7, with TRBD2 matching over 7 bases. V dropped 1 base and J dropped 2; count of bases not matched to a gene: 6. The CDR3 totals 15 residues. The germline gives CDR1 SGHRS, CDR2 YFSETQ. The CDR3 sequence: CASSLYGGSPYEQYF. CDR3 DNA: TGCGCCAGCAGCTTGTATGGCGGGAGCCCCTACGAGCAGTACTTC.

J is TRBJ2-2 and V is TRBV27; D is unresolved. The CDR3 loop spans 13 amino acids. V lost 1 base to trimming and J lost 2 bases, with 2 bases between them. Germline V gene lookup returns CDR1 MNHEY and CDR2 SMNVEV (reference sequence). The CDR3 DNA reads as TGTGCCAGCAGTTTATACAACACCGGGGAGCTGTTTTTT. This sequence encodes CASSLYNTGELFF.

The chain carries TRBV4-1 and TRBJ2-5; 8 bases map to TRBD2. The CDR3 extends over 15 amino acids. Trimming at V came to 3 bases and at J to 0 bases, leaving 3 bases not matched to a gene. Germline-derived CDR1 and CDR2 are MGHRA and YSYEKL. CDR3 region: CASSQSSGDQETQYF. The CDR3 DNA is TGCGCCAGCAGCCAGAGTAGCGGGGACCAAGAGACCCAGTACTTC.

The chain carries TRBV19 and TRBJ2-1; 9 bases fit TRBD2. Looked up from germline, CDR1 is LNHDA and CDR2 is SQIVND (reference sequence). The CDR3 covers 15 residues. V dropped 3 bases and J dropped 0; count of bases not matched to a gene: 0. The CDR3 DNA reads TGTGCCAGTAGTATTAGCGGGAGCTCCTACAATGAGCAGTTCTTC. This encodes CASSISGSSYNEQFF.

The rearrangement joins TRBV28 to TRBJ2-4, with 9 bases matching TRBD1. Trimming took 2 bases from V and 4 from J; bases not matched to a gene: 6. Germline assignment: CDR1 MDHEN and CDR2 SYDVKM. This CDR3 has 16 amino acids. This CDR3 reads CASSLVTGGLKNIQYF. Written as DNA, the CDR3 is TGTGCCAGCAGTTTAGTAACAGGGGGCCTTAAAAACATTCAGTACTTC. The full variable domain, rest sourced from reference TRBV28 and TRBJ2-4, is DVKVTQSSRYLVKRTGEKVFLECVQDMDHENMFWYRQDPGLGLRLIYFSYDVKMKEKGDIPEGYSVSREKKERFSLILESASTNQTSMYLCASSLVTGGLKNIQYFGAGTRLSVL.

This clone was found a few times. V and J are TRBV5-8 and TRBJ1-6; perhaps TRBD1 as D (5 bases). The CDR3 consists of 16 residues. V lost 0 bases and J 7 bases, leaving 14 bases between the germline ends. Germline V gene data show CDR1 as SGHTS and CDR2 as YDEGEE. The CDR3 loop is CASSLEGPGGNSPLHF. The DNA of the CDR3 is TGTGCCAGCAGCTTGGAGGGGCCCGGAGGGAATTCACCCCTCCACTTT.

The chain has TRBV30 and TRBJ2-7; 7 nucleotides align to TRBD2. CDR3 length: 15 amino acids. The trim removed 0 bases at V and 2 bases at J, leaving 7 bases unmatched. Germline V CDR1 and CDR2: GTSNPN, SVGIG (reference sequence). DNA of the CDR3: TGTGCCTGGAGTGTTGACGGGGGGACCACCTACGAGCAGTACTTC. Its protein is CAWSVDGGTTYEQYF.

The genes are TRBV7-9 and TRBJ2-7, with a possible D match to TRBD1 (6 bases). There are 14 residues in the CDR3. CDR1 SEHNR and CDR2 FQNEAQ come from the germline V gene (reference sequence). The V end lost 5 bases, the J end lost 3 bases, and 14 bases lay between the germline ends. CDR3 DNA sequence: TGTGCCAGCAGCCACCTGGACAGTATCTACGAGCAGTACTTC. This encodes CASSHLDSIYEQYF.

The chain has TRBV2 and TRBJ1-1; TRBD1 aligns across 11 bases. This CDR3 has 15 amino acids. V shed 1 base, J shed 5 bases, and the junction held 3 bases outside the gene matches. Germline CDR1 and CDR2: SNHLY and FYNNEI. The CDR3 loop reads CASSEGTGGWTEAFF. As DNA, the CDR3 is TGTGCCAGCAGTGAAGGGACAGGGGGCTGGACTGAAGCTTTCTTT. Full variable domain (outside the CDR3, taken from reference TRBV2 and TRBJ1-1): EPEVTQTPSHQVTQMGQEVILRCVPISNHLYFYWYRQILGQKVEFLVSFYNNEISEKSEIFDDQFSVERPDGSNFTLKIRSTKLEDSAMYFCASSEGTGGWTEAFFGQGTRLTVV.

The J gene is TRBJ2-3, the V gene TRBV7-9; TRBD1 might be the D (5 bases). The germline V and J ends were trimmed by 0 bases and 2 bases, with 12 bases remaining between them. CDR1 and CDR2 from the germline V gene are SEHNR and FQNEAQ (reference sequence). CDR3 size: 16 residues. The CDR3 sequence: CASSLAVGADTDTQYF. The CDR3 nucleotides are TGTGCCAGCAGCTTAGCAGTTGGGGCAGACACAGATACGCAGTATTTT.